One and the same sample provided the 9 T cell receptor beta chains below, sequenced in a study of cytomegalovirus exposure and HLA in healthy donors. This PCR relied on a set of 60 Vbeta primers and 13 Jbeta primers. The method was immunoSEQ multiplex PCR; TCRdb's version includes in-frame clones alone and lacks a portion of them. This table has more than 90,000 clones, around 82% appearing once. The sequenced sample was PBMCs. These receptor sequences come from an older woman in good health and CMV-seronegative.

As to this clone: This CDR3 is also generated by other DNA sequences in the sample. The V and J genes are TRBV30 and TRBJ2-7; no clear D gene. Per germline, CDR1 GTSNPN and CDR2 SVGIG (reference sequence). The CDR3 covers 12 residues. The ends were cut back, 0 bases at V and 0 bases at J, with 3 bases in the middle. The CDR3 spells CAWSVSSYEQYF. The DNA for the CDR3 is TGTGCCTGGAGTGTCAGCTCCTACGAGCAGTACTTC.

The count of this clone is one. The genes are TRBV9 and TRBJ2-1, with a tentative D call TRBD1 (5 bases). The germline V gene encodes CDR1 SGDLS and CDR2 YYNGEE. Deletions cut 4 bases from V and 5 bases from J, with 7 bases between. The CDR3 sequence is 12 residues long. CDR3 sequence: CASSRRDNEQFF. The DNA of the CDR3 is TGTGCCAGCAGCCGCAGGGACAATGAGCAGTTCTTC.

This sequence joins TRBV7-9 and TRBJ2-7, with D unresolved. Looked up from germline, CDR1 is SEHNR and CDR2 is FQNEAQ (reference sequence). V dropped 4 bases and J dropped 0 bases, with 13 bases sitting between them. The CDR3 sequence is 15 residues long. CDR3 sequence: CASSSTEPSSYEQYF. CDR3 coding DNA: TGTGCCAGCAGCTCGACTGAACCCTCCTCCTACGAGCAGTACTTC.

The rearrangement uses TRBV19 and TRBJ1-1; 7 nucleotides align to TRBD1. V lost 4 bases and J lost 7; bases outside the gene matches: 12. CDR1 is LNHDA, CDR2 SQIVND, per germline (reference sequence). The CDR3 runs to 15 residues. CDR3 nucleotide sequence: TGTGCCAGTAGTACACTTACTGACAGGGTTTATGAAGCTTTCTTT. Its translation is CASSTLTDRVYEAFF. Using reference TRBV19 and TRBJ1-1 for the parts outside the CDR3, the full variable domain is DGGITQSPKYLFRKEGQNVTLSCEQNLNHDAMYWYRQDPGQGLRLIYYSQIVNDFQKGDIAEGYSVSREKKESFPLTVTSAQKNPTAFYLCASSTLTDRVYEAFFGQGTRLTVV.

The table lists this clone with a few counts. The germline gene is not matched at one end of the junction; a read error may be the cause. The chain combines TRBV6-1 with TRBJ1-5; 9 nucleotides match TRBD1. CDR1 MNHNS and CDR2 SASEGT come from the germline V gene. This CDR3 has 15 residues. This chain's CDR3 is CASSEAGTGYQPQHF. The CDR3 DNA is TGTGCCAGCAGCGAAGCCGGGACAGGGTATCAGCCCCAGCATTTT.

This sequence joins TRBV28 and TRBJ2-2, with D unclear. This CDR3 spans 14 amino acids. Trimming cost V 3 bases and J 6 bases, with 11 bases left between them. Germline CDR1 reads MDHEN; CDR2 reads SYDVKM. CDR3 in amino acids: CASSLIFRAGELFF. CDR3 nucleotide sequence: TGTGCCAGCAGTTTGATATTCCGGGCCGGGGAGCTGTTTTTT.

This clone appeared a single time. This sequence joins TRBV5-1 and TRBJ1-1; 10 nucleotides line up with TRBD1. Germline CDR1 reads SGHRS; CDR2 reads YFSETQ. The ends lost 5 bases at V and 1 base at J; junction bases unmatched: 17. The CDR3 extends over 19 amino acids. CDR3 nucleotides: TGCGCCAGCAGGGGGACAGGGGAGTTCATTACCGTGGCGAACACTGAAGCTTTCTTT. Its protein product is CASRGTGEFITVANTEAFF.

The V and J genes are TRBV28 and TRBJ1-2; 7 positions match TRBD1. From germline, CDR1 is MDHEN and CDR2 SYDVKM. V lost 6 bases, J lost 9 bases, and 10 bases stayed unmatched. The CDR3 length is 13 residues. The CDR3 nucleotides read TGTGCCAGCAGGCCTACCGACAGGGCCCGCTACACCTTC. It specifies CASRPTDRARYTF.

CDR3: CASSSQGATYGYTF. The CDR3 DNA reads TGTGCCAGTAGCAGCCAGGGGGCTACCTATGGCTACACCTTC. The V and J genes are TRBV19 and TRBJ1-2; 8 bases map to TRBD1. V shed 6 bases and J 4 bases; nucleotides not matched to a gene: 7. The length of the CDR3 is 14 residues. Germline CDR1 LNHDA, CDR2 SQIVND (reference sequence).